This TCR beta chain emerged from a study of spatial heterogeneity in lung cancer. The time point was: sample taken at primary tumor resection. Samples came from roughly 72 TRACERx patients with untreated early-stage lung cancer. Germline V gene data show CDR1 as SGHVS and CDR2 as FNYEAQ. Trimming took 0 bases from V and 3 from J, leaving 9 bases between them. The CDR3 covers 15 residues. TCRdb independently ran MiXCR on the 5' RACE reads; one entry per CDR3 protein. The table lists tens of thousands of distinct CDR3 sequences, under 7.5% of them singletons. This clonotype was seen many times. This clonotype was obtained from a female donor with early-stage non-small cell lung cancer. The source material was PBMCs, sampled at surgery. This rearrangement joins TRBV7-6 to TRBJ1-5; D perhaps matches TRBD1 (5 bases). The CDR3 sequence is CASSLAAGFNQPQHF. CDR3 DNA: TGTGCCAGCAGCTTAGCTGCAGGGTTCAATCAGCCCCAGCATTTT.